The next 27 T cell receptor beta chains were all read from a single sample in a study of technical replicates of blood from several donors. Some clones are missing from TCRdb's copy, which holds only in-frame ones; the method was immunoSEQ multiplex PCR. The sample holds nearly 95,000 clones; 90% to 96% are singletons and the top ten take approximately 0.36%. Material for sequencing was T cells isolated from PBMCs. All receptors derive from a human donor in good health.

The chain uses TRBV29-1 and TRBJ2-1, with TRBD2 identical over 10 bases. The J segment lost 3 bases and the V segment lost 6 bases, leaving 5 bases of the junction unmatched. CDR3 length equals 14 residues. Germline values: CDR1 SQVTM, CDR2 ANQGSEA. The CDR3 DNA sequence: TGCAGCGTCTCTTCTAGCGGGAGCTACAATGAGCAGTTCTTC. This sequence encodes CSVSSSGSYNEQFF.

The CDR3 here is CASHHSGLAGHNEQFF. In nucleotides, the CDR3 is TGCGCCAGCCATCATTCGGGACTAGCGGGCCACAATGAGCAGTTCTTC. The chain is built from TRBV23-1 and TRBJ2-1; 12 bases agree with TRBD2. TRBV23-1 belongs to the ORF category, with a function that is uncertain. The CDR3 consists of 16 residues. V lost 8 bases to trimming and J lost 5 bases; unmatched junction nucleotides: 10.

The gene calls are TRBV19 and TRBJ1-5; no definite D call. Germline V gene data show CDR1 as LNHDA and CDR2 as SQIVND (reference sequence). CDR3 length: 17 amino acids. Trimming took 7 bases from V and 5 from J, leaving 24 bases between them. The CDR3 nucleotides are TGTGCCAGTACCGACCTCCCTAGAGGGATAAGCGATCAGCCCCAGCATTTT. As protein: CASTDLPRGISDQPQHF.

This clone was recorded only once. This sequence joins TRBV5-1 and TRBJ2-7; D gene unclear. The CDR3 runs to 15 residues. V was shortened by 1 base and J by 2 bases, with 13 bases between the two germline ends. Germline V gene lookup returns CDR1 SGHRS and CDR2 YFSETQ. For the CDR3, the DNA is TGCGCCAGCAGCTTGCAGTCTGGGCATCCCTACGAGCAGTACTTC. Encoded protein: CASSLQSGHPYEQYF. Full variable domain (missing parts from reference TRBV5-1 and TRBJ2-7): KAGVTQTPRYLIKTRGQQVTLSCSPISGHRSVSWYQQTPGQGLQFLFEYFSETQRNKGNFPGRFSGRQFSNSRSEMNVSTLELGDSALYLCASSLQSGHPYEQYFGPGTRLTVT.

The chain couples TRBV6-5 to TRBJ1-5, with a tentative D call TRBD1 (5 bases). V lost 0 bases to trimming and J lost 6 bases, with 12 bases between them. CDR1 is MNHEY and CDR2 is SVGAGI in the germline V gene. The CDR3 covers 15 residues. CDR3 bases: TGTGCCAGCAGTTACTCATGGGGGGGAGCTCAGCCCCAGCATTTT. This sequence encodes CASSYSWGGAQPQHF.

The chain couples TRBV11-3 to TRBJ1-1; 7 positions match TRBD1. V gave up 5 bases and J gave up 5 bases; unmatched junction bases: 11. This CDR3 comprises 15 residues. Germline CDR1 reads SGHNT; CDR2 reads YENEEA. Written as DNA, the CDR3 is TGTGCCAGCAGCCCCCCACAGGGGTTTGGGACTGAAGCTTTCTTT. This gives the protein CASSPPQGFGTEAFF. The entire variable domain, with the rest obtained from reference TRBV11-3 and TRBJ1-1, is as follows: EAGVVQSPRYKIIEKKQPVAFWCNPISGHNTLYWYLQNLGQGPELLIRYENEEAVDDSQLPKDRFSAERLKGVDSTLKIQPAELGDSAVYLCASSPPQGFGTEAFFGQGTRLTVV.

This chain links TRBV7-3 with TRBJ2-1; a weak D match, TRBD2 (5 bases). Trimming pared 4 bases from V and 6 bases from J, leaving 13 bases between. The CDR3 consists of 14 residues. The germline CDR1 and CDR2 sequences are SGHTA and FQGTGA. As DNA, the CDR3 is TGTGCCAGCAGCTCCCCCCAGAGGGTCAATGAGCAGTTCTTC. The encoded protein is CASSSPQRVNEQFF.

This chain uses TRBV7-8 with TRBJ2-1, with 8 bases identical to TRBD2. With V trimmed by 3 bases and J by 4 bases, 11 bases remained unmatched. This CDR3 region has 17 residues. CDR1 SGHVS and CDR2 FQNEAQ come from the germline V gene. CDR3 nucleotides: TGTGCCAGCAGCTTTGAGCGGGAGCTCTACCCGTACAATGAGCAGTTCTTC. Translation gives CASSFERELYPYNEQFF.

The rearrangement uses TRBV28 and TRBJ2-7; 10 bases match TRBD1. This CDR3 comprises 14 residues. CDR1 is MDHEN, CDR2 SYDVKM, per germline. The ends lost 5 bases at V and 2 bases at J; junction bases unmatched: 3. CDR3 sequence (DNA): TGTGCCAGCAGTCAAGGACAGGGGGCCTACGAGCAGTACTTC. Its translation: CASSQGQGAYEQYF.

J is TRBJ2-1 and V is TRBV11-3; 8 bases map to TRBD2. V lost 0 bases to trimming and J lost 8 bases; unmatched junction nucleotides: 6. CDR1 and CDR2 from the germline V gene are SGHNT and YENEEA. This CDR3 spans 15 amino acids. CDR3 coding DNA: TGTGCCAGCAGCTTAGATCCGGGAGGGTTTGATGAGCAGTTCTTC. Protein product: CASSLDPGGFDEQFF.

The chain carries TRBV28 and TRBJ2-2, with a possible D match to TRBD1 (6 bases). Germline V CDR1 and CDR2: MDHEN, SYDVKM. V lost 6 bases and J lost 2, with 16 bases in between. The CDR3 totals 16 residues. The CDR3 loop is CASRLIRTANTGELFF. The CDR3 nucleotides are TGTGCCAGCAGGCTCATTCGGACAGCCAACACCGGGGAGCTGTTTTTT.

V usage is TRBV12-5 and J usage is TRBJ2-3; 12 bases line up with TRBD2. The CDR3 extends over 16 amino acids. J gave up 1 base and V 1 base, and 0 bases lay outside the gene matches. Per the germline V gene, CDR1 is LGHNT and CDR2 is FRNRAP. The CDR3 loop reads CASGLGLAGGTDTQYF. The CDR3 region has the DNA TGTGCTAGTGGTTTGGGACTAGCGGGAGGCACAGATACGCAGTATTTT.

The chain combines TRBV28 with TRBJ2-2, with 11 bases matching TRBD2. Germline CDR1 and CDR2: MDHEN and SYDVKM. There are 18 residues in the CDR3. V was clipped by 4 bases and J by 3 bases; unmatched bases: 10. The chain's CDR3 is CASSSSPGLAEYTGELFF. The CDR3 region has the DNA TGTGCCAGCAGTTCATCACCGGGACTAGCGGAGTACACCGGGGAGCTGTTTTTT.

This rearrangement joins TRBV7-9 to TRBJ1-2; 10 bases are shared with TRBD1. Germline assignment: CDR1 SEHNR and CDR2 FQNEAQ (reference sequence). The V and J ends lost 5 bases and 5 bases, in that order; junction bases with no gene match: 8. This CDR3 region has 15 residues. The CDR3, as DNA: TGTGCCAGCAGCCAATCCGGGACAGGGGAGTATGGCTACACCTTC. Translating gives CASSQSGTGEYGYTF.

This clone was seen a single time. J is TRBJ2-3 and V is TRBV13; tentatively, D is TRBD2 (5 bases). The V end lost 5 bases, the J end lost 0 bases, and 9 bases lay between the germline ends. This CDR3 spans 14 amino acids. In germline, CDR1 is PRHDT, CDR2 FYEKMQ (reference sequence). Here the CDR3 reads CASSPRTSTDTQYF. CDR3 in DNA: TGTGCCAGCAGCCCCCGGACTAGCACAGATACGCAGTATTTT.

This chain uses TRBV7-9 with TRBJ1-4, with 10 positions matching TRBD1. Looked up from germline, CDR1 is SEHNR and CDR2 is FQNEAQ (reference sequence). The CDR3 has 14 residues. The trim removed 5 bases at V and 7 bases at J, leaving 4 bases unmatched. This chain's CDR3 is CASSDRDRGEKLFF. CDR3 nucleotide sequence: TGTGCCAGCAGCGACCGGGACAGGGGTGAAAAACTGTTTTTT.

The chain carries TRBV30 and TRBJ2-1; possible D gene TRBD2, 5 bases. Trimming took 0 bases from V and 0 from J, leaving 9 bases between them. The germline V gene has CDR1 GTSNPN and CDR2 SVGIG (reference sequence). CDR3 length: 15 amino acids. The CDR3 loop is CAWSVRDSSYNEQFF. CDR3 DNA: TGTGCCTGGAGTGTACGGGATAGCTCCTACAATGAGCAGTTCTTC. Combining the CDR3 with reference TRBV30 and TRBJ2-1 gives the whole variable domain SQTIHQWPATLVQPVGSPLSLECTVEGTSNPNLYWYRQAAGRGLQLLFYSVGIGQISSEVPQNLSASRPQDRQFILSSKKLLLSDSGFYLCAWSVRDSSYNEQFFGPGTRLTVL.

The chain uses TRBV7-2 and TRBJ1-1; TRBD1 matches 9 bases. Germline-derived CDR1 and CDR2 are SGHTA and FQGNSA. Losses at the gene ends were 2 bases for V and 1 base for J; bases not matched to a gene: 2. The CDR3 is made up of 15 amino acids. The CDR3: CASSLMGQGNTEAFF. Written as DNA, the CDR3 is TGTGCCAGCAGCTTAATGGGACAGGGGAACACTGAAGCTTTCTTT. Looking up the rest from reference TRBV7-2 and TRBJ1-1 gives the full variable domain: GAGVSQSPSNKVTEKGKDVELRCDPISGHTALYWYRQSLGQGLEFLIYFQGNSAPDKSGLPSDRFSAERTGGSVSTLTIQRTQQEDSAVYLCASSLMGQGNTEAFFGQGTRLTVV.

The count of this clone is one. The chain employs TRBV10-3 and TRBJ2-7; D might be TRBD2 (6 bases). This CDR3 contains 14 residues. V was shortened by 4 bases and J by 1 base, with 11 bases between the two germline ends. Germline V gene lookup returns CDR1 ENHRY and CDR2 SYGVKD. The CDR3 DNA reads TGTGCCATCAGTGGGGGGGTGAGGTCCTACGAGCAGTACTTC. Its protein is CAISGGVRSYEQYF.

The chain joins TRBV12-5 to TRBJ2-4; 9 nucleotides align to TRBD1. Germline V gene data show CDR1 as LGHNT and CDR2 as FRNRAP. V gave up 0 bases and J gave up 8 bases; unmatched junction bases: 11. CDR3 length: 17 amino acids. CDR3 in DNA: TGTGCTAGTGGTTTGGTACTAGGGGGGACAGGGATGGACATTCAGTACTTC. This translates into CASGLVLGGTGMDIQYF. The full variable domain, its missing parts supplied by reference TRBV12-5 and TRBJ2-4, is DARVTQTPRHKVTEMGQEVTMRCQPILGHNTVFWYRQTMMQGLELLAYFRNRAPLDDSGMPKDRFSAEMPDATLATLKIQPSEPRDSAVYFCASGLVLGGTGMDIQYFGAGTRLSVL.

The chain uses TRBV6-5 and TRBJ1-5, with D unresolved. V dropped 2 bases and J dropped 7 bases, with 9 bases sitting between them. The germline V gene encodes CDR1 MNHEY and CDR2 SVGAGI. The CDR3 consists of 13 residues. CDR3 loop: CASSYLGGQPQHF. For the CDR3, the DNA is TGTGCCAGCAGTTACCTAGGTGGCCAGCCCCAGCATTTT.

The chain is built from TRBV19 and TRBJ2-5; D ambiguous. In germline, CDR1 is LNHDA, CDR2 SQIVND (reference sequence). There are 13 residues in the CDR3. V gave up 3 bases and J gave up 5 bases, with 10 bases separating them. The CDR3, as DNA: TGTGCCAGTAGTATCGAGTCGTGGGAGACCCAGTACTTC. Protein product: CASSIESWETQYF.

The chain joins TRBV11-2 to TRBJ2-1; D ambiguous. V was clipped by 2 bases and J by 4 bases, with 3 bases between them. Germline CDR1 SGHAT, CDR2 FQNNGV. This CDR3 contains 12 residues. CDR3 sequence (DNA): TGTGCCAGCAGCTTACGGTACAATGAGCAGTTCTTC. Its translation: CASSLRYNEQFF.

J is TRBJ2-1 and V is TRBV11-3, with 9 bases aligning to TRBD1. The CDR3 covers 16 residues. Germline lookup yields CDR1 SGHNT and CDR2 YENEEA. Trimming at V came to 5 bases and at J to 7 bases, leaving 12 bases not matched to a gene. DNA of the CDR3: TGTGCCAGCAGCCATCCGGGACAGGGCCGGAGGAATGAGCAGTTCTTC. As protein: CASSHPGQGRRNEQFF.

The chain is built from TRBV10-3 and TRBJ2-1, with 9 bases fitting TRBD2. After removal of 10 bases from V and 3 bases from J, the junction contained 4 bases not matched to a gene. The CDR3 has 13 amino acids. Germline lookup yields CDR1 ENHRY and CDR2 SYGVKD. The CDR3 region is CATVSGSYNEQFF. CDR3 nucleotide sequence: TGTGCCACCGTTAGCGGGAGCTACAATGAGCAGTTCTTC.

This clone showed up just once. The rearrangement joins TRBV9 to TRBJ1-3; TRBD1 matches 9 bases. The CDR3 length is 14 residues. CDR1 and CDR2 (germline): SGDLS, YYNGEE. J lost 2 bases, V lost 4 bases, and 1 base had no gene match. The CDR3 coding sequence is TGTGCCAGCAGCAACAGGGGGCCTGGAAACACCATATATTTT. The encoded protein is CASSNRGPGNTIYF.

J is TRBJ2-3 and V is TRBV10-1, with 7 bases that match TRBD1. The V and J ends lost 4 bases and 4 bases, in that order; junction bases with no gene match: 5. The CDR3 length is 14 residues. Germline CDR1 is WNHNN and CDR2 is SYGVQD (reference sequence). The CDR3 here is CASSGQGKADTQYF. As DNA, the CDR3 is TGCGCCAGCAGTGGACAGGGCAAGGCAGATACGCAGTATTTT.